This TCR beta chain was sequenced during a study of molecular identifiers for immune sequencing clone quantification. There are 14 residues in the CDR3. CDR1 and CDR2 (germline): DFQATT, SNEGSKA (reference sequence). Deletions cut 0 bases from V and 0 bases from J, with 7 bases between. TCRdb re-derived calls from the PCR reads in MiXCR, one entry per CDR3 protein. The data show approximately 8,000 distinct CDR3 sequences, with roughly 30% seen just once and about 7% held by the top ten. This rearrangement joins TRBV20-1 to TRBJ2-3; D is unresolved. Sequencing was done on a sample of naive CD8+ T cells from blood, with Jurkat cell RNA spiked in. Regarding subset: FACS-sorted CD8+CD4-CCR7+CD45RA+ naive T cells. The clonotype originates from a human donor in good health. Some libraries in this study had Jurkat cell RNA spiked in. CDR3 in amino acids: CSARDLESTDTQYF. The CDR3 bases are TGCAGTGCTAGAGATCTCGAAAGCACAGATACGCAGTATTTT.